This entry concerns a single TCR beta chain. Its specificity is not known. Profiling relied on immunoSEQ multiplex PCR, and the TCRdb table lists in-frame clones only, not all of them. Among around 180,000 clones, 75% to 90% were seen once, and the ten largest hold over 5.5%. These donors were members of the roughly 120-subject validation cohort, a group separate from the approximately 700-subject first cohort. This sample is drawn from a study of cytomegalovirus exposure and HLA in healthy donors. The study, taken as a whole, reports: Most TCR sequences proved rare, with some public TCRs found in many donors. The listing of 150 or so TCR beta chains classed them as cytomegalovirus-associated.

The receptor's source is a man between 18 and 29 years old in good health and CMV-seropositive. Sequenced input: PBMCs.

The CDR3 DNA is TGTGCCAGCAGCCCCGGACAGGGGATTGATAAACTGTTTTTT. Protein: CASSPGQGIDKLFF. This chain joins TRBV9 and TRBJ1-4; 9 bases map to TRBD1. CDR1 and CDR2 (germline): SGDLS, YYNGEE. The CDR3 runs 14 residues. Unmatched junction bases numbered 9, after V lost 4 bases and J lost 11 bases.